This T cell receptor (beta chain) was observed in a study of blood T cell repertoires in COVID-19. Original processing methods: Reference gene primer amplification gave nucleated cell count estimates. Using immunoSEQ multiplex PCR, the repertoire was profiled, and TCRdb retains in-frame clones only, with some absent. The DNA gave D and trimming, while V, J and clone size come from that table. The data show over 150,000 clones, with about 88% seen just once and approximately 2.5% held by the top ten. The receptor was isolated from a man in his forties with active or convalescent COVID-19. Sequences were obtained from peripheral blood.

For the CDR3, the DNA is TGTGCCAGCAGCCTCCGTTCAGGGTGGGGCAATGAGCAGTTCTTC. Amino acids: CASSLRSGWGNEQFF. The chain couples TRBV3-1 (or the pseudogene TRBV3-2) to TRBJ2-1, with D perhaps matching TRBD1 (5 bases). Trimming left V 4 bases short and J 6 bases short, with 16 bases between. The CDR3 consists of 15 residues. Per the germline V gene, CDR1 is LGHDT and CDR2 is YNNKEL (reference sequence).